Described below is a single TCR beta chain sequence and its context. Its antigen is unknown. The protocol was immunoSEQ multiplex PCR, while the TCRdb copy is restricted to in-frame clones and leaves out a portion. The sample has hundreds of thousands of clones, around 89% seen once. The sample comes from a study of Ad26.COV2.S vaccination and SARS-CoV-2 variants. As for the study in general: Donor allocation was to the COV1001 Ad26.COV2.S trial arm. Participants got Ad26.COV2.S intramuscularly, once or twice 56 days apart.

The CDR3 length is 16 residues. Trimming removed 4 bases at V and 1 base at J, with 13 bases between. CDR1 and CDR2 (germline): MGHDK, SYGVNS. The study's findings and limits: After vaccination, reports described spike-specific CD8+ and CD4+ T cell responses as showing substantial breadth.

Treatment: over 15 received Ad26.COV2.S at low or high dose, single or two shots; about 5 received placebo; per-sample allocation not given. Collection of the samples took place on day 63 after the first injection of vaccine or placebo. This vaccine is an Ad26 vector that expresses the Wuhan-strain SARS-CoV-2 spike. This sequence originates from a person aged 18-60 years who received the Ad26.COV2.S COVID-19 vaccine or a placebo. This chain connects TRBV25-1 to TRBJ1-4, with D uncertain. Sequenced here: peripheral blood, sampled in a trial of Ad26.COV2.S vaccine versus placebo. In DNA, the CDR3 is TGTGCCAGCAGTGGGTCAGATTGGGTAACTAATGAAAAACTGTTTTTT. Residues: CASSGSDWVTNEKLFF.